This TCR beta chain was sequenced for a study of neoadjuvant nivolumab and ipilimumab in lung cancer. Germline V gives CDR1 SGHNT, CDR2 YENEEA. V was clipped by 5 bases and J by 10 bases, with 12 bases between them. CDR3 length equals 12 residues. Broader study findings: Higher pretherapy blood TCR richness went with higher resected-tumor richness. Only two of four nivolumab-treated tumors gained richness and clonality by surgery.

In the case of this clone: Its specificity is not known.

Clones were read by immunoSEQ multiplex PCR, and TCRdb kept only the in-frame ones, dropping some. Of some 43,000 clones listed, around 89% are singletons. The J gene is TRBJ2-1, the V gene TRBV11-3; D call uncertain. This sequence originates from an adult with non-small cell lung cancer. Some clones in this sample may be carry-over from other donors' samples. The specimen comprised blood, sampled before neoadjuvant nivolumab, alone or with ipilimumab. The CDR3 here is CASSHGPQEQFF. CDR3 in DNA: TGTGCCAGCAGCCATGGACCTCAAGAGCAGTTCTTC.